These 15 T cell receptor beta chains were all obtained from the same sample, sequenced in a study of shared clonotypes between healthy human individuals. Measured with immunoSEQ multiplex PCR; TCRdb has only the in-frame clones, and not every one. The table includes 1.5 million to 2.5 million clones, 85% to 95% detected once. CD8 cells regarded as naive lacked CD45RO, were positively chosen for CCR7, and omitted terminally differentiated effector memory CD45RA+ cells. The specimen was naive CD8+ T cells sorted from blood. These TCRs come from a man aged 18-30 years in good health.

J is TRBJ1-2 and V is TRBV29-1, with D perhaps matching TRBD1 (5 bases). Trimming shortened V by 3 bases and J by 3 bases, and 11 bases separated the two germline ends. The CDR3 length is 13 residues. Germline V lookup: CDR1 SQVTM, CDR2 ANQGSEA. CDR3 in DNA: TGCAGCGTTGAGGGGGGTCTGGACTATGGCTACACCTTC. Its protein is CSVEGGLDYGYTF.

The chain joins TRBV5-6 to TRBJ2-7; TRBD1 aligns across 9 bases. Germline V lookup: CDR1 SGHDT, CDR2 YYEEEE. The CDR3 is 14 amino acids. Trimming took 0 bases from V and 7 from J; bases not matched to a gene: 5. This CDR3 is CASSLEYRGPEQYF. As DNA, the CDR3 is TGTGCCAGCAGCTTGGAATACAGGGGGCCGGAGCAGTACTTC. The variable domain in full, with the rest retrieved from reference TRBV5-6 and TRBJ2-7, is DAGVTQSPTHLIKTRGQQVTLRCSPKSGHDTVSWYQQALGQGPQFIFQYYEEEERQRGNFPDRFSGHQFPNYSSELNVNALLLGDSALYLCASSLEYRGPEQYFGPGTRLTVT.

This rearrangement joins TRBV4-1 to TRBJ2-3, with 13 bases identical to TRBD2. The CDR3 length is 16 residues. The V and J ends lost 8 bases and 5 bases, in that order; junction bases with no gene match: 10. Germline CDR1 and CDR2: MGHRA and YSYEKL. CDR3 sequence: CASAPGLAGLGDTQYF. Written as DNA, the CDR3 is TGCGCCAGCGCTCCGGGACTAGCGGGGCTGGGAGATACGCAGTATTTT.

The V call is TRBV6-5, the J call TRBJ1-1; possible D gene TRBD1, 5 bases. Between the trimmed V and J ends, which lost 4 bases and 5 bases, there was a span of 14 bases. This CDR3 contains 14 residues. Germline V gives CDR1 MNHEY, CDR2 SVGAGI. The CDR3 region has the DNA TGTGCCAGCAGTTCTAACCCTCAGGGTACTGAAGCTTTCTTT. Encoded protein: CASSSNPQGTEAFF.

The chain uses TRBV6-1 and TRBJ2-3; D ambiguous. CDR1 is MNHNS, CDR2 SASEGT, per germline. Trimming pared 7 bases from V and 0 bases from J, leaving 8 bases between. The length of the CDR3 is 13 residues. The CDR3 here is CASTRFSTDTQYF. In DNA form, the CDR3 reads TGTGCCAGCACGAGGTTTAGCACAGATACGCAGTATTTT.

The rearrangement uses TRBV29-1 and TRBJ1-1; 9 bases match TRBD1. The CDR3 loop spans 12 amino acids. J was trimmed by 5 bases and V by 5 bases; bases with no gene match: 3. CDR1 and CDR2 (germline): SQVTM, ANQGSEA. The CDR3: CSVLDRGTEAFF. The CDR3, as DNA: TGCAGCGTTCTAGACAGGGGGACTGAAGCTTTCTTT.

V gene TRBV7-8 combines with J gene TRBJ2-1; 10 nucleotides align to TRBD2. The junction had 4 bases not matched to a gene; V was cut back by 2 bases and J by 3 bases. CDR3 length: 16 residues. Germline CDR1 and CDR2: SGHVS and FQNEAQ. The CDR3: CASSLLAGGLYNEQFF. The CDR3 bases are TGTGCCAGCAGCTTATTAGCGGGGGGCCTCTACAATGAGCAGTTCTTC.

This sequence joins TRBV10-2 and TRBJ1-6; TRBD1 aligns across 9 bases. J lost 8 bases, V lost 0 bases, and 5 bases had no gene match. Per the germline V gene, CDR1 is WSHSY and CDR2 is SAAADI. The CDR3 length is 16 residues. CDR3 sequence: CASSESMGQGYSPLHF. CDR3 bases: TGCGCCAGCAGTGAGTCCATGGGACAGGGTTATTCACCCCTCCACTTT.

As to this clone: At the DNA level, this CDR3 is encoded by other sequences in the same sample as well. This chain links TRBV6-5 with TRBJ2-7, with D unclear. Germline CDR1 reads MNHEY; CDR2 reads SVGAGI. Trimming stripped 2 bases from V and 4 bases from J, with 6 bases between. The CDR3 is 12 residues long. Here the CDR3 DNA reads TGTGCCAGCAGTTACAACGGATACGAGCAGTACTTC. It yields the protein CASSYNGYEQYF.

The V and J genes are TRBV7-2 and TRBJ2-3, with D unresolved. The germline V gene encodes CDR1 SGHTA and CDR2 FQGNSA. This CDR3 is 15 amino acids long. V dropped 1 base and J dropped 1 base, with 9 bases sitting between them. The CDR3 region is CASSLGIPRTDTQYF. The CDR3 nucleotides read TGTGCCAGCAGCTTAGGTATTCCCCGCACAGATACGCAGTATTTT.

This rearrangement joins TRBV4-3 to TRBJ1-4; D remains ambiguous. Trimming removed 0 bases at V and 5 bases at J, with 10 bases between. CDR1 and CDR2 (germline): LGHNA, YSLEER. This CDR3 is 15 amino acids long. The CDR3 nucleotides read TGCGCCAGCAGCCAAGATCGGGGTTTAAATGAAAAACTGTTTTTT. Its protein product is CASSQDRGLNEKLFF.

The rearrangement uses TRBV10-3 and TRBJ2-3, with TRBD2 as a possible D gene (5 bases). Germline CDR1 reads ENHRY; CDR2 reads SYGVKD. The V and J ends lost 0 bases and 5 bases respectively, with 15 bases between them. The CDR3 has 16 amino acids. CDR3 protein: CAISESLYGGGDTQYF. In nucleotides, the CDR3 is TGTGCCATCAGTGAGTCCCTATACGGAGGTGGAGATACGCAGTATTTT.

This sequence joins TRBV7-9 and TRBJ2-1; no definite D call. The CDR3 sequence is 15 residues long. Trimming took 5 bases from V and 6 from J, leaving 17 bases between them. The germline V gene encodes CDR1 SEHNR and CDR2 FQNEAQ (reference sequence). This CDR3 reads CASSPPYTVANEQFF. The DNA for the CDR3 is TGTGCCAGCAGCCCCCCATATACAGTGGCCAATGAGCAGTTCTTC.

This sequence joins TRBV5-5 and TRBJ2-7, with no clear D. The CDR3 sequence is 12 residues long. V was trimmed by 1 base and J by 6 bases, leaving 8 bases between them. Germline V gene sequence: CDR1 SGHKS, CDR2 YYEKEE (reference sequence). The CDR3 protein is CASSLWDSEQYF. The CDR3, as DNA: TGTGCCAGCAGCTTGTGGGATAGCGAGCAGTACTTC.

The rearrangement uses TRBV29-1 and TRBJ2-5; TRBD1 aligns across 9 bases. CDR1 SQVTM and CDR2 ANQGSEA come from the germline V gene. CDR3 size: 18 residues. V gave up 0 bases and J gave up 5 bases; unmatched junction bases: 16. CDR3 DNA: TGCAGCGTTGAAGATCCTGGGGACAGGGTAGAAAGTGGGGAGACCCAGTACTTC. It codes for CSVEDPGDRVESGETQYF. Full variable domain (rest looked up from reference TRBV29-1 and TRBJ2-5): SAVISQKPSRDICQRGTSLTIQCQVDSQVTMMFWYRQQPGQSLTLIATANQGSEATYESGFVIDKFPISRPNLTFSTLTVSNMSPEDSSIYLCSVEDPGDRVESGETQYFGPGTRLLVL.